This T cell receptor beta chain was identified in a study of monozygotic twins with inflammatory bowel disease. Study-level findings and limits: By inverse Simpson index, TCRbeta diversity was lower in IBD patients than in healthy co-twins.

Each donor gave 2.5 to 3 ml of peripheral blood. Unsorted whole blood yielded the total RNA, with T cells left unselected. The authors ran two nested PCRs of about 16 and 10 cycles on TCRalpha and TCRbeta cDNA. One entry per CDR3 protein, without DNA, is what TCRdb gives after re-calling the 5' RACE reads. This table holds around 410,000 distinct CDR3 sequences. There are 15 residues in the CDR3. Notes on this clonotype: Its antigen is not identified.

The V call is TRBV12-3 or TRBV12-4, the J call TRBJ1-2; the D call from TCRdb, TRBD1, cannot be confirmed without DNA. The sequenced sample consisted of blood. This receptor was identified in a human donor with ulcerative colitis or Crohn's disease, or a healthy co-twin of an affected twin (not recorded which). The CDR3: CASSKTGGMDYGYTF.